The T cell receptor (beta chain) described here comes from a study of T-cell memory formation after mild COVID-19. TCRdb reprocessed the 5' RACE reads via MiXCR and lists one record per CDR3 protein. Of tens of thousands of distinct CDR3 sequences in the sample, around 16% were seen once. CDR1 and CDR2 (germline): MGHRA, YSYEKL. CDR3 length: 15 amino acids. Trimming took 8 bases from V and 0 from J, leaving 14 bases between them. The sample holds a few counts of this clonotype. Sequenced: PBMCs or a T cell subset sorted from them (not recorded which). V usage is TRBV4-1 and J usage is TRBJ1-5, with TRBD1 as a possible D gene (5 bases). The receptor's source is a man aged 18 to 29 who had mild COVID-19 (a few samples of this study predate the infection). Cell type and time point are not known. For the CDR3, the DNA is TGCGCCAGCGCCGGAGGGGTTTCTAGCAATCAGCCCCAGCATTTT. It yields the protein CASAGGVSSNQPQHF.